This TCR beta chain appears in the sequencing data of a study of long-term antiretroviral therapy in people with HIV. Per germline, CDR1 MDHEN and CDR2 SYDVKM. Trimming cost V 3 bases and J 1 base, with 16 bases left between them. This CDR3 is 17 amino acids long. Only United States sites treated participants with HIV. Study conclusions and caveats: Repertoires with HIV possessed tighter CDR3 length spans than those of controls.

It was version v3.0 of the immunoSEQ assay that was run at survey level. Clones were sequenced by immunoSEQ multiplex PCR, and TCRdb holds only the in-frame ones, with some missing. The sample records over 15,000 clones, over 75% being singletons. As concerns this clone: Its cognate antigen is unknown.

This specimen consisted of unsorted PBMCs, obtained 4.2 years after starting antiretroviral therapy. This receptor was obtained from a man aged 50-59 years with HIV. The V gene is TRBV28, the J gene TRBJ1-5; tentative D call: TRBD1 (5 bases). The CDR3 coding sequence is TGTGCCAGCAGTTTGGCCGGGACCCTGGGAAGCAATCAGCCCCAGCATTTT. Translating it yields CASSLAGTLGSNQPQHF. The entire variable domain, with the rest obtained from reference TRBV28 and TRBJ1-5, is as follows: DVKVTQSSRYLVKRTGEKVFLECVQDMDHENMFWYRQDPGLGLRLIYFSYDVKMKEKGDIPEGYSVSREKKERFSLILESASTNQTSMYLCASSLAGTLGSNQPQHFGDGTRLSIL.